These T cell receptor beta chains were read from a single sample in a study of T-cell memory formation after mild COVID-19. TCRdb independently ran MiXCR on the 5' RACE reads; one entry per CDR3 protein. Among some 200,000 distinct CDR3 sequences listed, about 20% were seen once. The sequencing input was PBMCs or a T cell subset sorted from them (not recorded which). These receptors all stem from an adult woman who had mild COVID-19 (a few samples of this study predate the infection). Cell type and time point are not known. Each CDR3 is given with its conserved first and last residue. Fields, in order: V gene, D gene, J gene, clone size, CDR3 DNA, CDR3 protein. The D gene is left open where the match is weak. Clone size is shown for a subset of rows, as once, few, many or a class of expanded clone.

TRBV7-2,TRBD1,TRBJ2-5,.,TGTGCCAGCAGCGCGGGGACAGGGAGAGTTGGAGAGACCCAGTACTTC,CASSAGTGRVGETQYF
TRBV4-3,.,TRBJ1-3,.,TGCTCCAGCAGCCAAGGAAGACAGGCCGGTTCGGGAAACACCATATATTTT,CSSSQGRQAGSGNTIYF
TRBV29-1,.,TRBJ2-7,.,TGCAGCGTCAGGAGCTCCTACGAGCAGTACTTC,CSVRSSYEQYF
TRBV5-1,TRBD1,TRBJ1-3,few,TGCGCCAGCAGCTTGGGCGACAGGGCAGTTGGTGGAAACACCATATATTTT,CASSLGDRAVGGNTIYF
TRBV25-1,TRBD1,TRBJ1-1,.,TGTGCCAGCAGTGGGGACAGGGGGAACACTGAAGCTTTCTTT,CASSGDRGNTEAFF
TRBV7-8,TRBD2,TRBJ2-3,.,TGTGCCAGCAGACGCCTAGCGGGCTCCACAGATACGCAGTATTTT,CASRRLAGSTDTQYF
TRBV12-3/TRBV12-4,TRBD2,TRBJ2-1,.,TGTGCCAGCAGTTCGGGACTAGCGGGGGTGGAAGAGCAGTTCTTC,CASSSGLAGVEEQFF
TRBV5-1,TRBD1,TRBJ2-7,.,TGCGCCAGCAGCGGTCCGGGACAGGATATCGAGCAGTACTTC,CASSGPGQDIEQYF
TRBV4-1,.,TRBJ2-4,.,TGCGCCAGCAGCCAAGACCGTTCAGGGTGGCCAAACATTCAGTACTTC,CASSQDRSGWPNIQYF
TRBV6-6,.,TRBJ2-7,few,TGTGCCAGCAGAGTCGGGACCTCCTACGAGCAGTACTTC,CASRVGTSYEQYF
TRBV21-1,.,TRBJ2-3,few,TGTGCCAGCAGCAAAGCGGGACATCGCACAGATACGCAGTATTTT,CASSKAGHRTDTQYF
TRBV12-3/TRBV12-4,.,TRBJ1-1,.,TGTGCCAGCAGTTTAGGGGAGGTCACTGAAGCTTTCTTT,CASSLGEVTEAFF
TRBV24-1,TRBD2,TRBJ2-2,few,TGTGCCACCAGTGATTTGGGACTAGGCATGGGCACCGGGGAGCTGTTTTTT,CATSDLGLGMGTGELFF
TRBV7-2,.,TRBJ2-1,.,TGTGCCACCCAACCAGGGCCTGAGCAGTTCTTC,CATQPGPEQFF
TRBV7-2,TRBD1,TRBJ2-7,few,TGTGCCAGCAGCCACCCCCCGACAGGGGCCTACGAGCAGTACTTC,CASSHPPTGAYEQYF
TRBV7-9,TRBD1,TRBJ1-1,.,TGTGCCAGCAGCTGGACAGGGGGAAACACTGAAGCTTTCTTT,CASSWTGGNTEAFF
TRBV6-5,.,TRBJ1-5,.,TGTGCCAGCAGTAAGGGGGACGGTTATCAGCCCCAGCATTTT,CASSKGDGYQPQHF
TRBV5-1,TRBD2,TRBJ2-2,.,TGCGCCAGCAGTTCGCCCGGGACTAGCCGCCTCGGAGGCGGGGAGCTGTTTTTT,CASSSPGTSRLGGGELFF
TRBV11-3,TRBD1,TRBJ2-7,few,TGTGCCAGCAGCTTAGGGGTAGGGGGCAACTACGAGCAGTACTTC,CASSLGVGGNYEQYF
TRBV7-9,TRBD1,TRBJ2-1,few,TGTGCCAGCAGCTTGGGACAGGGGATCGGTGAGCAGTTCTTC,CASSLGQGIGEQFF
TRBV11-2,TRBD2,TRBJ2-3,few,TGTGCCAGCAGCTTAGGAGCGGGAGGGAGCACAGATACGCAGTATTTT,CASSLGAGGSTDTQYF
TRBV5-1,TRBD1,TRBJ2-3,.,TGCGCCACTCGGGACAGTGCTAGCACAGATACGCAGTATTTT,CATRDSASTDTQYF
TRBV7-6,.,TRBJ1-1,.,TGTGCCAGCAGCTTTGGATCCCAGATGAACACTGAAGCTTTCTTT,CASSFGSQMNTEAFF
TRBV29-1,.,TRBJ1-3,.,TGCAGCGTTTGGGGTCCCTCTGGAAACACCATATATTTT,CSVWGPSGNTIYF
TRBV5-1,TRBD1,TRBJ1-4,few,TGCGCCAGCAGCGGCGGGACAGGGGAAAATGAAAAACTGTTTTTT,CASSGGTGENEKLFF
TRBV4-1,.,TRBJ2-3,many,TGCGCCAGCAGCCAGAGAGAGTCCGGGGATAGCACAGATACGCAGTATTTT,CASSQRESGDSTDTQYF
TRBV7-8,.,TRBJ2-3,.,TGTGCCAGCAGCTTAAGAATCAAGACAGATACGCAGTATTTT,CASSLRIKTDTQYF
TRBV20-1,TRBD2,TRBJ2-1,few,TGCAGTGCTAGAGGAAGCGGGAGAACCTACAATGAGCAGTTCTTC,CSARGSGRTYNEQFF
TRBV7-6,TRBD1,TRBJ1-3,.,TGTGCCAGCAGTCACAGGGGAAGGGCCTCTGGAAACACCATATATTTT,CASSHRGRASGNTIYF
TRBV18,.,TRBJ1-1,.,TGTGCCAGCTCACCTTCAGGCCGGGGGCCTGAAGCTTTCTTT,CASSPSGRGPEAFF
TRBV25-1,TRBD2,TRBJ2-1,.,TGTGCCAGCACGGGACTAGCGGGAGGTAATGAGCAGTTCTTC,CASTGLAGGNEQFF
TRBV20-1,.,TRBJ2-1,once,TGCAGTGCTAGAGATCTCTTGCGGCCCTCCTACAATGAGCAGTTCTTC,CSARDLLRPSYNEQFF
TRBV7-2,.,TRBJ2-1,.,TGTGCCAGCAGCTTAGCGGGAGTATTGGGCAATGAGCAGTTCTTC,CASSLAGVLGNEQFF
TRBV29-1,TRBD1,TRBJ2-1,.,TGCAGCGTTGAAGGAGGGGGCAGTGAGCAGTTCTTC,CSVEGGGSEQFF
TRBV4-2,.,TRBJ1-4,few,TGTGCCAGCAGCCAAGGAGGTGAAACTAATGAAAAACTGTTTTTT,CASSQGGETNEKLFF
TRBV9,.,TRBJ2-1,.,TGTGCCAGCAGCGAGTCAGGGGGACTTCTCGATGAGCAGTTCTTC,CASSESGGLLDEQFF
TRBV30,.,TRBJ2-7,.,TGTGCCTGGAGTGTGAACTACGAGCAGTACTTC,CAWSVNYEQYF
TRBV2,TRBD2,TRBJ2-1,.,TGTGCCAGCAGTTTCGGGGGACTAGCGGTTAACAATGAGCAGTTCTTC,CASSFGGLAVNNEQFF
TRBV14,TRBD2,TRBJ2-3,.,TGTGCCAGCAGCCAAGTTGGGGGGGGCACAGATACGCAGTATTTT,CASSQVGGGTDTQYF
TRBV29-1,.,TRBJ1-3,.,TGCAGCGTTGAAGATAGCGGGCCTGGAAACACCATATATTTT,CSVEDSGPGNTIYF
TRBV11-3,.,TRBJ2-1,.,TGTGCCAGCAGCTTAGATTACCCGTCCTACAATGAGCAGTTCTTC,CASSLDYPSYNEQFF
TRBV4-1,TRBD1,TRBJ1-3,.,TGCGCCAGCAGCCAAGGGGACAGCGCTGGAAACACCATATATTTT,CASSQGDSAGNTIYF
TRBV5-5,TRBD1,TRBJ1-3,few,TGTGCCAGCAGCTTGGCCAGACAGGGCACCTTCTCTGGAAACACCATATATTTT,CASSLARQGTFSGNTIYF
TRBV11-2,TRBD2,TRBJ2-3,.,TGTGCCAGCAGCTCCGGGGGGTCGGTGTCAGATACGCAGTATTTT,CASSSGGSVSDTQYF
TRBV7-3,TRBD1,TRBJ1-2,.,TGTGCCAGCAGCCCTATGACAGGGGGCCAGGCTGGCTACACCTTC,CASSPMTGGQAGYTF
TRBV19,.,TRBJ1-1,.,TGTGCCAGTAGTGCAACCTTGAACACTGAAGCTTTCTTT,CASSATLNTEAFF
TRBV27,.,TRBJ2-2,.,TGTGCCAGCAGTCCCGCGAACACCGGGGAGCTGTTTTTT,CASSPANTGELFF
TRBV20-1,TRBD2,TRBJ2-7,few,TGCAGTGCTAGTCACACAGGGACTAGCTCCTACGAGCAGTACTTC,CSASHTGTSSYEQYF
TRBV2,.,TRBJ2-1,.,TGTGCCAGCAGTGAAGTGACCGATCTCAATGAGCAGTTCTTC,CASSEVTDLNEQFF
TRBV7-9,.,TRBJ2-7,.,TGTGCCAGCAGCTTAACTCAGACGGCCTACGAGCAGTACTTC,CASSLTQTAYEQYF